A selection of T cell receptor beta chains follows, all from one sample in a study of cytomegalovirus exposure and HLA in healthy donors. Produced via immunoSEQ multiplex PCR; TCRdb's table is partial and in-frame only. The sample shows fewer than 200,000 clones, about 65% of them seen only once. Sequencing was performed on PBMCs. The receptors come from a girl between 10 and 17 years old in good health and CMV-seronegative. Each CDR3 is given with its conserved first and last residue. The D gene is left open where the match is weak. Expanded clones are given a class, and other clones once, few, many or no size at all.

j_call v_call d_call clone_size cdr3_nt cdr3_aa
TRBJ2-3 TRBV2 - few TGTGCCAGCAGTGCGGCAGGGCGACCTAGCACAGATACGCAGTATTTT CASSAAGRPSTDTQYF
TRBJ1-1 TRBV6-4 - - TGTGCCAGCAGGGATGACAAGGAAGGGGACACTGAAGCTTTCTTT CASRDDKEGDTEAFF
TRBJ2-2 TRBV15 TRBD1 - TGTGCCACCAGCAGAGGAGGTGTGTCTGGACAGGGCAACACCGGGGAGCTGTTTTTT CATSRGGVSGQGNTGELFF
TRBJ1-6 TRBV5-1 - - TGCGCCAGCAGCTTGGACAGCTTTTATAATTCACCCCTCCACTTT CASSLDSFYNSPLHF
TRBJ2-1 TRBV6-5 - - TGTGCCAGCAGTTTTGGGCAGGTCGGCGAGCAGTTCTTC CASSFGQVGEQFF
TRBJ1-2 TRBV7-6 - - TGTGCCAGCAGCTCTCCCGGGGTCGAGTATGGCTACACCTTC CASSSPGVEYGYTF
TRBJ2-7 TRBV6-5 - few TGTGCCAGCAGTTACACCCGGGACACGGCTCCTTACGAGCAGTACTTC CASSYTRDTAPYEQYF
TRBJ1-1 TRBV9 TRBD1 - TGTGCCAGCAGCGTAGGGACAGGGTTACTTGAAGCTTTCTTT CASSVGTGLLEAFF
TRBJ1-2 TRBV30 - - TGTGCCTGGACCCAGGGCATCGGTGGCTACACCTTC CAWTQGIGGYTF
TRBJ1-3 TRBV7-3 - - TGTGCCAGCAGCACTGAAGCTGGAAACACCATATATTTT CASSTEAGNTIYF
TRBJ2-7 TRBV5-1 TRBD2 once TGCGCCAGCAGACCCCTCGTAGCGGGGGGAAACGAGCAGTACTTC CASRPLVAGGNEQYF
TRBJ1-5 TRBV27 TRBD1 - TGTGCCAGCAGTTTGACAGGGCGATTAGGTCAGCCCCAGCATTTT CASSLTGRLGQPQHF
TRBJ1-6 TRBV9 TRBD1 - TGTGCCAGCAGCGCGACAGGGTCTAATTCACCCCTCCACTTT CASSATGSNSPLHF
TRBJ2-1 TRBV30 - few TGTGCCTGGAGAAAAGAGTACTCCTACAATGAGCAGTTCTTC CAWRKEYSYNEQFF
TRBJ2-3 TRBV27 - - TGTGCCAGCAGCAAAACGGGGTGGACAGATACGCAGTATTTT CASSKTGWTDTQYF
TRBJ1-2 TRBV29-1 - once TGCAGCGTGGAGGAACAGGGAGGGACGCTCGGCTACACCTTC CSVEEQGGTLGYTF
TRBJ1-2 TRBV19 TRBD1 - TGTGCCAGTAGTATCGGGACAGGCGGTGGCTACACCTTC CASSIGTGGGYTF
TRBJ2-7 TRBV5-1 TRBD2 - TGCGCCAGCAGCTTAGTAGCGGGGAGCCCCTACGAGCAGTACTTC CASSLVAGSPYEQYF
TRBJ2-7 TRBV5-5 TRBD1 - TGTGCCAGCAGCTTGGGTCCCGGACAGGTCCTCTTGTCATGGCAGTACTTC CASSLGPGQVLLSWQYF
TRBJ1-3 TRBV30 TRBD1 few TGTGCCTGGAGTCCCGGGACAGGGTACTTGAACACCATATATTTT CAWSPGTGYLNTIYF
TRBJ1-2 TRBV18 TRBD1 - TGTGCCAGCTCACCGAAGGAGACAGGGCTCCATGGCTACACCTTC CASSPKETGLHGYTF